These 16 T cell receptor beta chains originate from one sample sequenced in a study of blood T cells in healthy people across ages. Combining a sample-barcoded 5' primer with a J-beta primer mix, a second PCR ran for roughly 6 to 12 cycles. TCRdb processed the 5' RACE reads anew with MiXCR; each CDR3 protein has one entry. The sample includes about a million distinct CDR3 sequences, roughly 51% of them seen just once. The source material was blood. These receptors were taken from an older woman in good health.

The V call is TRBV11-1, the J call TRBJ2-7; possibly TRBD1 for D (5 bases). This CDR3 region has 15 residues. The V and J ends lost 4 bases and 9 bases respectively, with 22 bases between them. Per germline, CDR1 SGHAT and CDR2 FQDESV (reference sequence). CDR3 bases: TGTGCCAGCAGCTGGGGTGGGGCAGGCACGCCGACGCAGTACTTC. Translating it yields CASSWGGAGTPTQYF.

This sequence joins TRBV21-1 and TRBJ2-4; the tabulated D call, TRBD1, remains unverified against the DNA. TRBV21-1 is an annotated pseudogene. There are 13 residues in the CDR3. The CDR3 DNA sequence: TGTGCCAGCCTTTCAGGGTTGGTATACATTCAGTACTTC. Translation gives CASLSGLVYIQYF.

The chain combines TRBV6-6 with TRBJ2-1; tentatively, D is TRBD1 or TRBD2 (5 bases each). The CDR3 is 16 amino acids. The V gene lost 6 bases and the J gene lost 7 bases, with 22 bases spanning the gap. Germline values: CDR1 MNHNY, CDR2 SVGAGI (reference sequence). DNA of the CDR3: TGTGCCAGCAGCCCACCGAATATGGGGGTCGGAAATGAGCAGTTCTTC. Translated, it gives CASSPPNMGVGNEQFF.

This clonotype came up a few times. This chain joins TRBV4-1 and TRBJ2-1; the D is unclear. CDR1 is MGHRA, CDR2 YSYEKL, per germline. The CDR3 sequence is 16 residues long. The V end was cut by 2 bases, the J end by 0 bases, with 11 bases between. The CDR3 DNA is TGCGCCAGCAGCCAACCAGCCAGGAGCTCCTACAATGAGCAGTTCTTC. This translates into CASSQPARSSYNEQFF.

The chain couples TRBV12-3 or TRBV12-4 to TRBJ2-1; a weak D match, TRBD2 (6 bases). The V end lost 3 bases, the J end lost 9 bases, and 9 bases lay between the germline ends. The CDR3 runs to 12 residues. The CDR3 loop is CASSLAGLEQFF. In DNA form, the CDR3 reads TGTGCCAGCAGTTTGGCGGGGCTTGAGCAGTTCTTC.

In the case of this clonotype: One end of the junction does not line up with germline, which may come from a read error. The V gene is TRBV20-1, the J gene TRBJ2-3; 11 bases are a match to TRBD2. Germline V CDR1 and CDR2: DFQATT, SNEGSKA (reference sequence). This CDR3 comprises 17 residues. CDR3 protein: CSATPSVSGRGTDTKYF. The CDR3 bases are TGCAGTGCTACTCCGTCGGTTAGCGGGAGGGGCACAGATACGAAGTATTTT.

With respect to this clonotype: The junction and the germline gene differ at one end; a read error may be behind it. The V and J genes are TRBV24-1 and TRBJ1-5, with D perhaps matching TRBD1 (5 bases). The CDR3 consists of 15 residues. From germline, CDR1 is KGHDR and CDR2 SFDVKD. The CDR3 nucleotides read TGTGCCACCAGTGATTCCCAGGGTGGAAATCGGCCCCAGCATTTT. It yields the protein CATSDSQGGNRPQHF.

This clonotype appeared a few times. V usage is TRBV27 and J usage is TRBJ2-4, with 7 bases identical to TRBD1. This CDR3 has 16 residues. Germline CDR1 and CDR2: MNHEY and SMNVEV (reference sequence). Trimming cost V 3 bases and J 7 bases; bases outside gene matches: 12. CDR3 in DNA: TGTGCCAGCAGTTTGCTCTGGAGACAGGGTGGGAACATTCAGTACTTC. Translation: CASSLLWRQGGNIQYF.

The chain links TRBV20-1 to TRBJ2-1; D perhaps matches TRBD1 (6 bases). Trimming stripped 6 bases from V and 8 bases from J, with 20 bases between. The CDR3 contains 14 residues. Germline lookup yields CDR1 DFQATT and CDR2 SNEGSKA (reference sequence). The CDR3 sequence: CSARRDRLLDEQFF. CDR3 in DNA: TGCAGTGCAAGACGCGACAGGTTACTCGATGAGCAGTTCTTC.

The rearrangement joins TRBV11-2 to TRBJ2-3; 7 nucleotides match TRBD1. Germline V gene sequence: CDR1 SGHAT, CDR2 FQNNGV. The CDR3 is 13 residues long. V shed 4 bases, J shed 7 bases, and the junction held 5 bases outside the gene matches. This chain's CDR3 is CASSSGQVNTQYF. DNA for the CDR3: TGTGCCAGCAGCTCCGGACAGGTTAATACGCAGTATTTT. The full variable domain, with the rest looked up from reference TRBV11-2 and TRBJ2-3, is EAGVAQSPRYKIIEKRQSVAFWCNPISGHATLYWYQQILGQGPKLLIQFQNNGVVDDSQLPKDRFSAERLKGVDSTLKIQPAKLEDSAVYLCASSSGQVNTQYFGPGTRLTVL.

The CDR3: CASSYPQREWDEQFF. The CDR3, as DNA: TGTGCCAGCAGTTACCCCCAGCGGGAGTGGGATGAGCAGTTCTTC. The chain carries TRBV6-2 or TRBV6-3 and TRBJ2-1, with 8 bases fitting TRBD2. The germline V gene encodes CDR1 MNHEY and CDR2 SVGEGT. The CDR3 consists of 15 residues. The J segment lost 8 bases and the V segment lost 2 bases, leaving 8 bases of the junction unmatched.

The rearrangement links TRBV10-3 to TRBJ1-2; D perhaps matches TRBD1 (6 bases). Germline V gives CDR1 ENHRY, CDR2 SYGVKD. Trimming left V 5 bases short and J 4 bases short, with 11 bases between. This CDR3 is 13 amino acids long. The CDR3 DNA is TGTGCCATCAGTCCGGACAGCCGCTATGGCTACACCTTC. Protein product: CAISPDSRYGYTF.

The gene calls are TRBV4-1 and TRBJ2-1, with TRBD1 matching 9 bases. The germline CDR1 and CDR2 sequences are MGHRA and YSYEKL. The CDR3 extends over 15 amino acids. Losses at the gene ends were 0 bases for V and 12 bases for J; bases not matched to a gene: 9. The CDR3, as DNA: TGCGCCAGCAGCCAAGACACCGGGACAGGGTTCGTGCAGTTCTTC. Translation gives CASSQDTGTGFVQFF.

A remark on this clonotype: A junction boundary mismatches the germline segment, possibly from a read error. The chain links TRBV20-1 to TRBJ2-7, with 11 bases aligning to TRBD2. In germline, CDR1 is DFQATT, CDR2 SNEGSKA (reference sequence). CDR3 length: 16 amino acids. For the CDR3, the DNA is TGCAGTGCGAGAGGAGTAGCGGGAGGGGTATCCTACGAGCAGTACTTC. Translating it yields CSARGVAGGVSYEQYF.

The chain carries TRBV19 and TRBJ2-5; 9 positions agree with TRBD2. The J call may be incorrect, as the DNA end agrees better with TRBJ2-7. The CDR3 runs to 19 residues. Germline V gene sequence: CDR1 LNHDA, CDR2 SQIVND (reference sequence). DNA of the CDR3: TGTGCCAGTAGTATAGACACCGGGCTAGCGGGAAGTCTTCGTCACGAGCAGTACTTC. Amino acid sequence: CASSIDTGLAGSLRHEQYF.

The chain couples TRBV4-1 to TRBJ2-1; TRBD1 agrees at 9 bases. The CDR3 extends over 18 amino acids. CDR1 is MGHRA and CDR2 is YSYEKL in the germline V gene. With 1 base clipped from V and 1 base from J, the junction kept 8 bases outside the gene matches. The CDR3 DNA is TGCGCCAGCAGCCAAGGAGGAGCCGGGACAGGGTCCTACAATGAGCAGTTCTTC. It codes for CASSQGGAGTGSYNEQFF.